This passage covers 10 T cell receptor beta chains from one sample sequenced in a study of molecular identifiers for immune sequencing clone quantification. TCRdb redid the calling of the PCR reads with MiXCR, one entry per CDR3 protein. The table lists a few hundred thousand distinct CDR3 sequences, roughly 24% of them singletons. Sequencing used naive CD8+ T cells from blood, with Jurkat cell RNA spiked in. Subset specified: FACS-sorted CD8+CD4-CCR7+CD45RA+ naive T cells. The receptors were sampled from a human donor in good health. Some libraries in this study had Jurkat cell RNA spiked in.

The chain has TRBV7-3 and TRBJ1-2; D is unclear. The germline CDR1 and CDR2 sequences are SGHTA and FQGTGA. This CDR3 contains 10 residues. V was shortened by 4 bases and J by 8 bases, with 5 bases between the two germline ends. DNA of the CDR3: TGTGCCAGCAGCTCTCAGGGCTACACCTTC. Amino acids: CASSSQGYTF. The variable domain in full, completed from reference TRBV7-3 and TRBJ1-2, reads GAGVSQTPSNKVTEKGKYVELRCDPISGHTALYWYRQSLGQGPEFLIYFQGTGAADDSGLPNDRFFAVRPEGSVSTLKIQRTERGDSAVYLCASSSQGYTFGSGTRLTVV.

This chain joins TRBV4-3 and TRBJ1-3; TRBD1 is a possible D gene (6 bases). Between the trimmed V and J ends, which lost 4 bases and 0 bases, there was a span of 10 bases. The germline CDR1 and CDR2 sequences are LGHNA and YSLEER. This CDR3 spans 15 amino acids. CDR3 bases: TGCGCCAGCAGCCGGGACAAGCGCTCTGGAAACACCATATATTTT. The encoded protein is CASSRDKRSGNTIYF.

J is TRBJ2-7 and V is TRBV4-3; weak D call: TRBD2 (5 bases). The CDR3 loop spans 14 amino acids. Trimming left V 4 bases short and J 3 bases short, with 13 bases between. Germline V gene sequence: CDR1 LGHNA, CDR2 YSLEER. The CDR3 DNA sequence: TGCGCCAGCAGCCCCGGGCCCGGGGACTACGAGCAGTACTTC. This codes for CASSPGPGDYEQYF.

The chain carries TRBV5-1 and TRBJ2-7; weak D call: TRBD1 (8 bases). Trimming took off 3 bases at V and 4 bases at J, with 23 bases between the two ends. CDR1 and CDR2 from the germline V gene are SGHRS and YFSETQ. The CDR3 is made up of 17 amino acids. The CDR3: CASSSGRDRSNHYEQYF. In DNA form, the CDR3 reads TGCGCCAGCAGCTCTGGGAGGGACAGGAGTAACCATTACGAGCAGTACTTC.

The genes are TRBV12-3 or TRBV12-4 and TRBJ2-3; 10 bases align to TRBD2. The CDR3 loop spans 17 amino acids. Germline trimming cut 3 bases from V and 2 bases from J; bases unmatched to any gene: 8. The CDR3 spells CASSFEPLAGDTDTQYF. The CDR3 bases are TGTGCCAGCAGTTTTGAGCCCCTAGCGGGGGACACAGATACGCAGTATTTT.

This clonotype has a handful of counts. This chain's CDR3 is CASSQIVANYQETQYF. CDR3 coding DNA: TGCGCCAGCAGCCAAATAGTGGCGAACTACCAAGAGACCCAGTACTTC. V gene TRBV4-1 combines with J gene TRBJ2-5, with D unclear. V gave up 2 bases and J gave up 0 bases, with 13 bases separating them. The CDR3 is 16 residues long. Germline CDR1 is MGHRA and CDR2 is YSYEKL.

V is TRBV27 and J is TRBJ2-7; D is ambiguous. Germline CDR1 MNHEY, CDR2 SMNVEV (reference sequence). The V end lost 5 bases, the J end lost 3 bases, and 17 bases lay between the germline ends. CDR3 length equals 15 residues. CDR3 DNA: TGTGCCAGCAGTCTTGCGGACGGACGATACTACGAGCAGTACTTC. Translating it yields CASSLADGRYYEQYF.

Turning to this clonotype: One end of the junction varies from germline; a read error may be responsible. The chain is built from TRBV6-2 or TRBV6-3 and TRBJ2-1, with D perhaps given as TRBD1 or TRBD2 (5 bases each). Germline loops: CDR1 MNHEY, CDR2 SVGEGT. This CDR3 region has 14 residues. CDR3 in DNA: TGTGCCAGCACCCCGGGACCAACCTACAATGGGCAGTTCTTC. This sequence encodes CASTPGPTYNGQFF.

This clonotype was seen at least ten times. This rearrangement joins TRBV7-9 to TRBJ2-2; tentatively, D is TRBD1 (6 bases). V was cut by 5 bases and J by 4 bases, with 17 bases left in between. CDR1 and CDR2 from the germline V gene are SEHNR and FQNEAQ (reference sequence). CDR3 length: 16 residues. The CDR3 DNA reads as TGTGCCAGCAGCCCCTGGACAGCAGAATCCACCGGGGAGCTGTTTTTT. It is translated as CASSPWTAESTGELFF.

This clonotype was observed at least ten times. The V and J genes are TRBV4-1 and TRBJ2-1; possible D gene TRBD2, 6 bases. Trimming left V 2 bases short and J 6 bases short, with 11 bases between. This CDR3 has 14 amino acids. Germline-derived CDR1 and CDR2 are MGHRA and YSYEKL. Written as DNA, the CDR3 is TGCGCCAGCAGCCAACCGGGACTTACCAATGAGCAGTTCTTC. It codes for CASSQPGLTNEQFF.